What follows are 17 T cell receptor beta chains derived from one specimen sequenced in a study of long-term antiretroviral therapy in people with HIV. Version v3.0 of the immunoSEQ assay was performed at survey level. The method was immunoSEQ multiplex PCR; TCRdb's version includes in-frame clones alone and lacks a portion of them. Among 25,000 to 35,000 clones listed, 70% to 90% were seen once. The source was unsorted PBMCs, collected around 5 years before starting antiretroviral therapy. These receptors originate from a man aged 50 to 59 with HIV.

This clone appeared once. CDR3 DNA sequence: TGTGCCAGCAGCTTCGGAGGGAGTGGCACTGAAGCTTTCTTT. This codes for CASSFGGSGTEAFF. The gene calls are TRBV5-5 and TRBJ1-1, with unresolved D. V dropped 2 bases and J dropped 4 bases, with 12 bases sitting between them. CDR1 and CDR2 (germline): SGHKS, YYEKEE (reference sequence). CDR3 length: 14 residues.

The chain links TRBV27 to TRBJ2-3, with TRBD2 matching over 10 bases. CDR3 length equals 15 residues. Germline V gives CDR1 MNHEY, CDR2 SMNVEV (reference sequence). V was pared by 4 bases and J by 5 bases, with 6 bases of the junction left unmatched. The CDR3, as DNA: TGTGCCAGCAGTTCCCCTAGCGGGGGTGTAGATACGCAGTATTTT. Its protein is CASSSPSGGVDTQYF.

The V gene is TRBV30, the J gene TRBJ2-1, with TRBD2 identical over 8 bases. From germline, CDR1 is GTSNPN and CDR2 SVGIG (reference sequence). V trimming: 8 bases; J trimming: 6 bases; junction bases outside the gene matches: 15. The CDR3 loop spans 15 amino acids. CDR3 in amino acids: CAGIPTKSGGNEQFF. In DNA form, the CDR3 reads TGTGCCGGGATCCCAACTAAAAGCGGGGGCAATGAGCAGTTCTTC.

The chain has TRBV7-9 and TRBJ2-7; 9 bases agree with TRBD1. After removal of 5 bases from V and 0 bases from J, the junction contained 8 bases not matched to a gene. Germline lookup yields CDR1 SEHNR and CDR2 FQNEAQ (reference sequence). The length of the CDR3 is 16 residues. CDR3 sequence: CASSPLRTGASYEQYF. The CDR3 DNA is TGTGCCAGCAGCCCCTTGCGGACAGGGGCCTCCTACGAGCAGTACTTC.

CDR3 loop: CASSLARTSGREDTQYF. CDR3 nucleotide sequence: TGTGCCAGCAGCTTAGCGCGAACTAGCGGGAGGGAAGATACGCAGTATTTT. The chain is built from TRBV7-9 and TRBJ2-3; TRBD2 agrees at 13 bases. Germline CDR1 and CDR2: SEHNR and FQNEAQ (reference sequence). After removal of 0 bases from V and 5 bases from J, the junction contained 5 bases not matched to a gene. This CDR3 is built from 17 residues.

The rearrangement joins TRBV11-2 to TRBJ1-6; a possible D gene is TRBD1 (6 bases). The CDR3 runs to 15 residues. Germline assignment: CDR1 SGHAT and CDR2 FQNNGV. Trimming took off 1 base at V and 6 bases at J, with 10 bases between the two ends. In nucleotides, the CDR3 is TGTGCCAGCAGCTTAGCAGGGGCCCTTAATTCACCCCTCCACTTT. This codes for CASSLAGALNSPLHF.

The V gene is TRBV7-2, the J gene TRBJ1-5; no clear D. V lost 1 base and J 10 bases, leaving 17 bases between the germline ends. CDR1 is SGHTA and CDR2 is FQGNSA in the germline V gene. The CDR3 is made up of 15 amino acids. The CDR3 loop is CASSLGASAYDPQHF. The CDR3 nucleotides read TGTGCCAGCAGCTTAGGGGCCAGCGCTTACGATCCCCAGCATTTT.

The genes are TRBV15 and TRBJ1-2; D might be TRBD1 (5 bases). Trimming took 1 base from V and 8 from J, leaving 11 bases between them. Germline V gene lookup returns CDR1 LNHNV and CDR2 YYDKDF (reference sequence). The CDR3 totals 13 residues. CDR3 residues: CATSRGRELGYTF. CDR3 DNA: TGTGCCACCAGCAGAGGCAGGGAACTAGGCTACACCTTC.

The chain links TRBV18 to TRBJ2-7, with 9 positions matching TRBD2. In germline, CDR1 is KGHSH, CDR2 LQKENI. The ends lost 3 bases at V and 7 bases at J; junction bases unmatched: 10. The CDR3 is made up of 15 amino acids. In DNA form, the CDR3 reads TGTGCCAGCTCACCGGTGGCTAGCGGGATGGGGGAGCAGTACTTC. Translating it yields CASSPVASGMGEQYF.

The chain has TRBV5-1 and TRBJ2-7; TRBD1 or TRBD2 may be the D gene (6 bases each). The CDR3 spans 14 residues. V lost 4 bases, J lost 3 bases, and 14 bases lay in between. Germline values: CDR1 SGHRS, CDR2 YFSETQ. CDR3 sequence reads: CASSVDSSGYEQYF. The CDR3 coding sequence is TGCGCCAGCAGCGTGGACAGTAGCGGCTACGAGCAGTACTTC.

This clone was observed a single time. CDR3 DNA sequence: TGTGCCAGCAGCTTAGTTGAGGGATGGAACACTGAAGCTTTCTTT. Its translation: CASSLVEGWNTEAFF. This chain connects TRBV7-9 to TRBJ1-1; D is undetermined. V was clipped by 1 base and J by 1 base, with 10 bases between them. The CDR3 extends over 15 amino acids. The germline gives CDR1 SEHNR, CDR2 FQNEAQ (reference sequence).

The chain recombines TRBV6-5 with TRBJ2-5; D may be TRBD2 (5 bases). V gave up 6 bases and J gave up 5 bases, with 10 bases separating them. CDR1 is MNHEY, CDR2 SVGAGI, per germline. The CDR3 runs 12 residues. CDR3 bases: TGTGCCAGCAGCCCCACGGGGGAGACCCAGTACTTC. It translates to CASSPTGETQYF.

This chain links TRBV7-8 with TRBJ2-3, with no clear D. The ends were cut back, 3 bases at V and 3 bases at J, with 13 bases in the middle. There are 15 residues in the CDR3. Per the germline V gene, CDR1 is SGHVS and CDR2 is FQNEAQ. This chain's CDR3 is CASSFGPVWTDTQYF. The CDR3 coding sequence is TGTGCCAGCAGCTTTGGCCCCGTTTGGACAGATACGCAGTATTTT.

The chain joins TRBV6-6 to TRBJ2-5, with 8 positions matching TRBD2. Germline V gene sequence: CDR1 MNHNY, CDR2 SVGAGI (reference sequence). V lost 6 bases, J lost 5 bases, and 8 bases stayed unmatched. CDR3 length equals 14 residues. CDR3 sequence: CASSRGGNGETQYF. In nucleotides, the CDR3 is TGTGCCAGCAGCCGGGGGGGGAACGGGGAGACCCAGTACTTC.

V gene TRBV6-1 combines with J gene TRBJ1-5; D not resolved. V dropped 6 bases and J dropped 6 bases, with 18 bases sitting between them. The CDR3 length is 15 residues. Per germline, CDR1 MNHNS and CDR2 SASEGT. The chain's CDR3 is CASSDPRRVGQPQHF. CDR3 coding DNA: TGTGCCAGCAGCGACCCTCGGAGGGTTGGTCAGCCCCAGCATTTT.

The V and J genes are TRBV30 and TRBJ2-7; D is undetermined. The CDR3 has 13 amino acids. The germline V gene encodes CDR1 GTSNPN and CDR2 SVGIG (reference sequence). The ends were cut back, 0 bases at V and 1 base at J, with 7 bases in the middle. The CDR3 nucleotides are TGTGCCTGGAGTGTACTCAGTTCCTACGAGCAGTACTTC. Its translation: CAWSVLSSYEQYF. The variable domain in full, completed from reference TRBV30 and TRBJ2-7, reads SQTIHQWPATLVQPVGSPLSLECTVEGTSNPNLYWYRQAAGRGLQLLFYSVGIGQISSEVPQNLSASRPQDRQFILSSKKLLLSDSGFYLCAWSVLSSYEQYFGPGTRLTVT.

The V gene is TRBV9, the J gene TRBJ1-1, with D hard to call. V shed 1 base and J shed 1 base, with 5 bases lying between them. The CDR3 spans 13 residues. Germline V gene lookup returns CDR1 SGDLS and CDR2 YYNGEE. CDR3 nucleotide sequence: TGTGCCAGCAGCGTAACACCGAACACTGAAGCTTTCTTT. Translated, it gives CASSVTPNTEAFF.